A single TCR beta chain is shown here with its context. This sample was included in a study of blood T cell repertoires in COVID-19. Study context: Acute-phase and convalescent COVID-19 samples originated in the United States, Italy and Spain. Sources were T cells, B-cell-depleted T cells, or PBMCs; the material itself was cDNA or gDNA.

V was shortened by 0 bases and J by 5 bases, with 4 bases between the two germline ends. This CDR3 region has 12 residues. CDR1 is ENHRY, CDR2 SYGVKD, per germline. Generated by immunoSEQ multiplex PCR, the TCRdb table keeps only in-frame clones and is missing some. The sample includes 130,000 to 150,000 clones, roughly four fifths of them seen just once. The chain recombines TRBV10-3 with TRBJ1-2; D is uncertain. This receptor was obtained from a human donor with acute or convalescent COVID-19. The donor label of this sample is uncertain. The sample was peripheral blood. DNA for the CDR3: TGTGCCATCAGTGAGTCCAGGTATGGCTACACCTTC. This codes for CAISESRYGYTF.